The source of this TCR beta chain is a study of shared clonotypes between healthy human individuals. TCRdb keeps only in-frame clones here, not all; method: immunoSEQ multiplex PCR. The table includes about 490,000 clones, around 80% detected once. Donors were healthy HIV-negative adults without recently reported acute infections or vaccinations. The CDR3 sequence is 13 residues long. Germline CDR1 reads SGDLS; CDR2 reads YYNGEE. After removal of 3 bases from V and 7 bases from J, the junction contained 4 bases not matched to a gene. This sequence was found in a woman aged 40 to 50 in good health. Some clones in this sample may be carry-over from other donors' samples. V gene TRBV9 combines with J gene TRBJ1-5; 7 bases match TRBD1. What was sequenced was PBMCs. CDR3 in amino acids: CASSETGVQPQHF. The CDR3 nucleotides are TGTGCCAGCAGCGAAACAGGGGTACAGCCCCAGCATTTT. The entire variable domain, with the rest obtained from reference TRBV9 and TRBJ1-5, is as follows: DSGVTQTPKHLITATGQRVTLRCSPRSGDLSVYWYQQSLDQGLQFLIQYYNGEERAKGNILERFSAQQFPDLHSELNLSSLELGDSALYFCASSETGVQPQHFGDGTRLSIL.